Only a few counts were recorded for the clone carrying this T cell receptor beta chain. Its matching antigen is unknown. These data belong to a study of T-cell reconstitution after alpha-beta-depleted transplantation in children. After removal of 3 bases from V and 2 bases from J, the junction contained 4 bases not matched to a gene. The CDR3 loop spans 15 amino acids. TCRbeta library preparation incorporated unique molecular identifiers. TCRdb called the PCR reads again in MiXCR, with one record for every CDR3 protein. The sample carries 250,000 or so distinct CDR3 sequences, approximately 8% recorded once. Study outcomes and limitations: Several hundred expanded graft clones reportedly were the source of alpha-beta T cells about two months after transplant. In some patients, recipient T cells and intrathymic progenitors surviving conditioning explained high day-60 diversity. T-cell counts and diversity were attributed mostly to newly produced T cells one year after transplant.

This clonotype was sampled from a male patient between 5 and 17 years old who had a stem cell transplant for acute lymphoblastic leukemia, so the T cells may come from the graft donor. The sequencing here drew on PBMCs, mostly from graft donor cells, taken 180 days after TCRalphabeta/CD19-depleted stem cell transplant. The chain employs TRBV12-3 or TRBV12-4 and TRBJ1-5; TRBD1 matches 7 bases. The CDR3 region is CASSFRQGRNQPQHF. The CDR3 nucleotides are TGTGCCAGCAGTTTTCGACAGGGTCGCAATCAGCCCCAGCATTTT.